This T cell receptor beta chain was observed in a study of T cell responses to AZD1222 COVID-19 vaccine. Second-dose timings of about 4 or about 12 weeks were pooled. Assay used: immunoSEQ multiplex PCR; TCRdb lists only in-frame clones, some missing. In the table there are fewer than 120,000 clones, 94% of which are singletons. Germline values: CDR1 GTSNPN, CDR2 SVGIG (reference sequence). The V end was cut by 0 bases, the J end by 2 bases, with 13 bases between. This CDR3 contains 15 residues. Sequencing was performed on peripheral blood, taken 28 days after the second AZD1222 dose. This sequence was found in an adult who received the AZD1222 COVID-19 vaccine. The chain recombines TRBV30 with TRBJ1-2, with no clear D. The CDR3 is CAWSVSRFSNYGYTF. Written as DNA, the CDR3 is TGTGCCTGGAGTGTCTCGCGATTTTCCAACTATGGCTACACCTTC.